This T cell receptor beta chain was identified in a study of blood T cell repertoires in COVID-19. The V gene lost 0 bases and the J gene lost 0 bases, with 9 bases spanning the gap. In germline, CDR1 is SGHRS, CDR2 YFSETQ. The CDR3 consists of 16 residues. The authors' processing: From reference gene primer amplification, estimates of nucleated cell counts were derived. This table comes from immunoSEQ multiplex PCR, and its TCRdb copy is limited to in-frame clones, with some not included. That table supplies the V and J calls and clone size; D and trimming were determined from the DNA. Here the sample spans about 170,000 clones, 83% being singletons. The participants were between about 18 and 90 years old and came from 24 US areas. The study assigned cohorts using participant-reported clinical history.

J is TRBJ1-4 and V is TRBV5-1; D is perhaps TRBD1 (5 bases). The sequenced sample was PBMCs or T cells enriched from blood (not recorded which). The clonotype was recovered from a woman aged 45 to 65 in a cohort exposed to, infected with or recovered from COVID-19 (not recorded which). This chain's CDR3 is CASSLGQLATNEKLFF. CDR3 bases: TGCGCCAGCAGCTTGGGACAGCTTGCAACTAATGAAAAACTGTTTTTT. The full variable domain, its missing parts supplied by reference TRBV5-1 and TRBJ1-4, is KAGVTQTPRYLIKTRGQQVTLSCSPISGHRSVSWYQQTPGQGLQFLFEYFSETQRNKGNFPGRFSGRQFSNSRSEMNVSTLELGDSALYLCASSLGQLATNEKLFFGSGTQLSVL.